The next 22 T cell receptor beta chains were all read from a single sample in a study of shared clonotypes between healthy human individuals. Using immunoSEQ multiplex PCR, the repertoire was profiled, and TCRdb retains in-frame clones only, with some absent. The sample records 550,000 to 850,000 clones, approximately 79% being singletons. The source material was memory CD4+ T cells sorted from blood. Subset in this sample: CD45RA-negative fraction. Every receptor here comes from a woman aged 25 to 45 in good health.

This clone was counted only a few times. The chain recombines TRBV7-2 with TRBJ2-1; 7 bases map to TRBD2. Per germline, CDR1 SGHTA and CDR2 FQGNSA. The CDR3 runs to 13 residues. Trimming removed 4 bases from V and 6 bases from J; junction bases left unmatched: 3. The CDR3 DNA reads as TGTGCCAGCAGCTCGGGACTATCCAATGAGCAGTTCTTC. This encodes CASSSGLSNEQFF.

The rearrangement links TRBV18 to TRBJ1-2; D not resolved. The ends were cut back, 3 bases at V and 6 bases at J, with 17 bases in the middle. Germline CDR1 and CDR2: KGHSH and LQKENI. There are 15 residues in the CDR3. The CDR3 DNA sequence: TGTGCCAGCTCACCTGACCCGGGGAATGAGGATGGCTACACCTTC. Translation: CASSPDPGNEDGYTF.

This clone was seen just once. The V and J genes are TRBV10-1 and TRBJ2-1; TRBD2 matches 16 bases. After removal of 6 bases from V and 9 bases from J, the junction contained 5 bases not matched to a gene. Germline V gene sequence: CDR1 WNHNN, CDR2 SYGVQD (reference sequence). The CDR3 extends over 15 amino acids. The CDR3 here is CASRPGLAGGGEQFF. The CDR3 DNA reads TGCGCCAGCAGGCCGGGACTAGCGGGAGGGGGTGAGCAGTTCTTC.

This clone appeared many times. The rearrangement joins TRBV29-1 to TRBJ2-7; 7 bases align to TRBD2. This CDR3 is built from 14 residues. The V gene's germline CDR1 is SQVTM and CDR2 ANQGSEA. The J segment lost 0 bases and the V segment lost 4 bases, leaving 6 bases of the junction unmatched. This CDR3 is CSVVAGVGSYEQYF. CDR3 bases: TGCAGCGTTGTGGCGGGGGTTGGCTCCTACGAGCAGTACTTC.

This clone was found many times. CDR3 sequence: CASSASEGYGYTF. DNA for the CDR3: TGTGCCAGCAGTGCATCGGAAGGCTATGGCTACACCTTC. The chain has TRBV6-1 and TRBJ1-2; D is undetermined. Germline CDR1 is MNHNS and CDR2 is SASEGT. The CDR3 runs 13 residues. Trimming took 4 bases from V and 4 from J, leaving 10 bases between them.

This sequence joins TRBV19 and TRBJ2-1, with 11 nucleotides matching TRBD2. V gave up 0 bases and J gave up 4 bases; unmatched junction bases: 5. Looked up from germline, CDR1 is LNHDA and CDR2 is SQIVND (reference sequence). The CDR3 is 17 residues long. The CDR3 nucleotides are TGTGCCAGTAGTATAGATCGAGCTAGCGGGAGGTACAATGAGCAGTTCTTC. Translation gives CASSIDRASGRYNEQFF.

DNA of the CDR3: TGCGCCAGCAGCTTGAAAGGGTCCTCCTACGAGCAGTACTTC. Its protein is CASSLKGSSYEQYF. V usage is TRBV5-1 and J usage is TRBJ2-7; D remains ambiguous. Deletions cut 1 base from V and 0 bases from J, with 8 bases between. The CDR3 runs to 14 residues. Germline CDR1 and CDR2: SGHRS and YFSETQ.

This clone occurred many times. The chain has TRBV7-2 and TRBJ2-5; 7 bases fit TRBD2. V lost 6 bases, J lost 0 bases, and 10 bases stayed unmatched. CDR1 and CDR2 (germline): SGHTA, FQGNSA. CDR3 length: 16 amino acids. The CDR3 sequence: CASSEGRGAYQETQYF. DNA of the CDR3: TGTGCCAGCAGTGAGGGGAGGGGAGCGTACCAAGAGACCCAGTACTTC.

This chain uses TRBV6-1 with TRBJ2-1; 7 nucleotides align to TRBD1. The germline V gene has CDR1 MNHNS and CDR2 SASEGT. The CDR3 runs to 12 residues. J was trimmed by 13 bases and V by 7 bases; bases with no gene match: 10. CDR3 sequence (DNA): TGTGCCAGCACTTTATCCGGGACAGTTCAGTTCTTC. This gives the protein CASTLSGTVQFF.

The chain carries TRBV28 and TRBJ2-1; 12 nucleotides match TRBD2. The V gene end was trimmed by 5 bases and the J gene end by 7 bases; junction bases not matched to a gene: 12. The CDR3 has 17 residues. CDR1 and CDR2 from the germline V gene are MDHEN and SYDVKM. CDR3 nucleotides: TGTGCCAGCAGTCCACCTCTTCTAGCGGGAGGGAAGAATGAGCAGTTCTTC. It yields the protein CASSPPLLAGGKNEQFF.

V usage is TRBV5-4 and J usage is TRBJ2-7, with 14 bases fitting TRBD2. Trimming removed 4 bases from V and 0 bases from J; junction bases left unmatched: 9. The germline V gene encodes CDR1 SGHNT and CDR2 YYREEE (reference sequence). The CDR3 length is 18 residues. DNA for the CDR3: TGTGCCAGCAGCCCGGGACTAGCGGGAGCGCTCCTCTCCTACGAGCAGTACTTC. This encodes CASSPGLAGALLSYEQYF.

This clone occurred once. In the same sample, other DNA sequences code for this CDR3. The chain has TRBV5-1 and TRBJ2-7, with 7 positions matching TRBD1. Trimming took 4 bases from V and 4 from J; bases not matched to a gene: 8. There are 14 residues in the CDR3. Germline CDR1 and CDR2: SGHRS and YFSETQ. CDR3: CASSTGQEPYEQYF. Here the CDR3 DNA reads TGCGCCAGCAGCACAGGACAGGAGCCGTACGAGCAGTACTTC.

Ten or more counts support this clone. This chain connects TRBV27 to TRBJ2-1, with 9 bases that match TRBD2. V shed 6 bases, J shed 3 bases, and the junction held 15 bases outside the gene matches. The length of the CDR3 is 18 residues. The germline CDR1 and CDR2 sequences are MNHEY and SMNVEV (reference sequence). Written as DNA, the CDR3 is TGTGCCAGCAGCCACCGACTAGAAAGCGGGAGGAACTACAATGAGCAGTTCTTC. The encoded protein is CASSHRLESGRNYNEQFF.

J is TRBJ2-1 and V is TRBV5-1; D possibly corresponds to TRBD1 (6 bases). The germline gives CDR1 SGHRS, CDR2 YFSETQ. The V and J ends lost 5 bases and 8 bases respectively, with 17 bases between them. There are 14 residues in the CDR3. The CDR3 DNA reads TGCGCCAGCAGTTATCACAGGGTGGAGGATGAGCAGTTCTTC. This translates into CASSYHRVEDEQFF.

V is TRBV4-1 and J is TRBJ1-2, with TRBD1 as a possible D gene (5 bases). Germline CDR1 reads MGHRA; CDR2 reads YSYEKL. This CDR3 has 17 amino acids. Between the trimmed V and J ends, which lost 1 base and 0 bases, there was a span of 15 bases. The CDR3 region is CASSQVARGRSNYGYTF. The CDR3 DNA reads as TGCGCCAGCAGCCAAGTGGCAAGGGGCAGGTCTAACTATGGCTACACCTTC.

The chain links TRBV11-2 to TRBJ2-7; D unclear. The length of the CDR3 is 13 residues. Trimming removed 1 base at V and 5 bases at J, with 9 bases between. Germline lookup yields CDR1 SGHAT and CDR2 FQNNGV. CDR3 sequence (DNA): TGTGCCAGCAGCTTAGCTATGGGCAACGAGCAGTACTTC. It yields the protein CASSLAMGNEQYF.

The rearrangement links TRBV13 to TRBJ2-7; 7 bases align to TRBD1. The germline CDR1 and CDR2 sequences are PRHDT and FYEKMQ (reference sequence). Unmatched junction bases numbered 10, after V lost 4 bases and J lost 1 base. This CDR3 spans 16 amino acids. The CDR3 reads CASSSALDRVSYEQYF. CDR3 nucleotide sequence: TGTGCCAGCAGCTCGGCCCTCGACAGGGTATCCTACGAGCAGTACTTC.

J is TRBJ2-5 and V is TRBV6-1, with TRBD2 matching 7 bases. The CDR3 is 13 amino acids. The V and J ends lost 3 bases and 5 bases, in that order; junction bases with no gene match: 3. Germline CDR1 is MNHNS and CDR2 is SASEGT. CDR3 sequence: CASSEAGDETQYF. The CDR3 DNA reads as TGTGCCAGCAGTGAGGCGGGAGATGAGACCCAGTACTTC.

This clone was counted between two and nine times. V is TRBV5-1 and J is TRBJ2-3, with D possibly being TRBD1 (6 bases). V was shortened by 5 bases and J by 3 bases, with 13 bases between the two germline ends. The CDR3 runs to 14 residues. The germline V gene encodes CDR1 SGHRS and CDR2 YFSETQ. CDR3 DNA sequence: TGCGCCAGCAGTCAGGGGTATATGACAGATACGCAGTATTTT. Its translation is CASSQGYMTDTQYF. The full variable domain, rest sourced from reference TRBV5-1 and TRBJ2-3, is KAGVTQTPRYLIKTRGQQVTLSCSPISGHRSVSWYQQTPGQGLQFLFEYFSETQRNKGNFPGRFSGRQFSNSRSEMNVSTLELGDSALYLCASSQGYMTDTQYFGPGTRLTVL.

This clone was recorded many times. The chain recombines TRBV2 with TRBJ2-7; no clear D. The germline V and J ends were trimmed by 6 bases and 6 bases, with 6 bases remaining between them. There are 10 residues in the CDR3. CDR1 and CDR2 from the germline V gene are SNHLY and FYNNEI. The CDR3 loop is CASRVGEQYF. For the CDR3, the DNA is TGTGCCAGCAGGGTAGGCGAGCAGTACTTC.

The rearrangement links TRBV11-2 to TRBJ2-3; D is perhaps TRBD1 (6 bases). This CDR3 is 17 amino acids long. Deletions cut 0 bases from V and 4 bases from J, with 17 bases between. CDR1 SGHAT and CDR2 FQNNGV come from the germline V gene. CDR3 sequence (DNA): TGTGCCAGCAGCTTAGACCCCGACAGGCGCAGCCCAGATACGCAGTATTTT. This sequence encodes CASSLDPDRRSPDTQYF. Full variable domain (remainder filled in from reference TRBV11-2 and TRBJ2-3): EAGVAQSPRYKIIEKRQSVAFWCNPISGHATLYWYQQILGQGPKLLIQFQNNGVVDDSQLPKDRFSAERLKGVDSTLKIQPAKLEDSAVYLCASSLDPDRRSPDTQYFGPGTRLTVL.

This clone has just one count. This chain connects TRBV6-6 to TRBJ2-7, with 9 bases lining up with TRBD1. The length of the CDR3 is 15 residues. CDR1 is MNHNY, CDR2 SVGAGI, per germline (reference sequence). J gave up 5 bases and V 5 bases, and 10 bases lay outside the gene matches. The CDR3 DNA reads TGTGCCAGCAGTGACACAGGGGGCGCAGCCGACGAGCAGTACTTC. Translating gives CASSDTGGAADEQYF.